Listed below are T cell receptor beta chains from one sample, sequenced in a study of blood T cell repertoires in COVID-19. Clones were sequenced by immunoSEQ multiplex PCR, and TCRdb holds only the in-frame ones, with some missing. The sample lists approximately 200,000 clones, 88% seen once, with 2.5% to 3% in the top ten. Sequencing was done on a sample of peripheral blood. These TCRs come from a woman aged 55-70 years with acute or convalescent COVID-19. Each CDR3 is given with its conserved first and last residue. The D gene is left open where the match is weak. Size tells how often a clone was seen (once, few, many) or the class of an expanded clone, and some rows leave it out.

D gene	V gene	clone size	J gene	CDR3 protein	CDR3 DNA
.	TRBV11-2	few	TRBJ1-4	CASSLDPGGAPEKLFF	TGTGCCAGCAGCTTAGATCCAGGTGGGGCTCCTGAAAAACTGTTTTTT
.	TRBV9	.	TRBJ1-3	CASSVGARMNSPGNTIYF	TGTGCCAGCAGCGTAGGTGCCCGTATGAACTCTCCAGGAAACACCATATATTTT
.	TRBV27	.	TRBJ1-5	CASSSKRTGQPQHF	TGTGCCAGCAGTTCCAAGCGGACGGGGCAGCCCCAGCATTTT
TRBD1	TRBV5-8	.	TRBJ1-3	CASSSRDRRTSGNTIYF	TGTGCCAGCAGTTCCCGGGACAGGAGGACCTCTGGAAACACCATATATTTT
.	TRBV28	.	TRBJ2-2	CASSLESGAWAGELFF	TGTGCCAGCAGTTTAGAGAGCGGAGCCTGGGCCGGGGAGCTGTTTTTT
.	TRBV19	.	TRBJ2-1	CASSISADSYNEQFF	TGTGCCAGTAGTATATCAGCGGACTCCTACAATGAGCAGTTCTTC
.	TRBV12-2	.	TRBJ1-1	CASRITRQGYTEAFF	TGTGCAAGTCGAATTACTCGACAGGGTTACACTGAAGCTTTCTTT
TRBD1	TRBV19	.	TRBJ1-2	CASSIVDRVPLGYTF	TGTGCCAGTAGTATAGTCGACAGGGTACCACTTGGCTACACCTTC
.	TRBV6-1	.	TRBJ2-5	CASTPFRPGQETQYF	TGTGCCAGCACCCCATTTAGGCCAGGACAAGAGACCCAGTACTTC
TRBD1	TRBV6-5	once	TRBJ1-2	CASSPRDRGPHGYTF	TGTGCCAGCAGTCCCCGGGACAGGGGACCTCATGGCTACACCTTC
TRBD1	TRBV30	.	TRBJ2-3	CAWSLGGVTDTQYF	TGTGCCTGGAGTTTAGGGGGCGTCACAGATACGCAGTATTTT
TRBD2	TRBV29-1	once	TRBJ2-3	CSVATSGTSTDTQYF	TGCAGCGTCGCGACTAGCGGTACTAGCACAGATACGCAGTATTTT
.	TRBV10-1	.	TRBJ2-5	CASSGPPGTLSETQYF	TGCGCCAGCAGTGGACCCCCGGGGACTCTTTCGGAGACCCAGTACTTC
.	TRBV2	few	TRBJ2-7	CASSALYEQYF	TGTGCCAGCAGTGCCTTGTACGAGCAGTACTTC
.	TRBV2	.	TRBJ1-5	CASSPNSNQPQHF	TGTGCCAGCAGTCCTAATAGCAATCAGCCCCAGCATTTT
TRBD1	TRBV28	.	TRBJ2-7	CASSPGGLSYEQYF	TGTGCCAGCAGCCCAGGGGGCCTCTCCTACGAGCAGTACTTC
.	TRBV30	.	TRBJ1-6	CAWSKGTDNSPLHF	TGTGCCTGGAGTAAAGGCACAGATAATTCACCCCTCCACTTT
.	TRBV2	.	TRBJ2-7	CASSDRGSSYEQYF	TGTGCCAGCAGTGACAGGGGCAGCTCCTACGAGCAGTACTTC
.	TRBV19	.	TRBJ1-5	CASSMTGTFNQPQHF	TGTGCCAGTAGTATGACCGGGACTTTTAATCAGCCCCAGCATTTT
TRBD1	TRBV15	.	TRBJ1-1	CATSRARTGVQAFF	TGTGCCACCAGCAGAGCCCGGACAGGCGTTCAAGCTTTCTTT
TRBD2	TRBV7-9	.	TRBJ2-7	CASTNPTSGSYEQYF	TGTGCCAGCACCAACCCCACTAGCGGCTCCTACGAGCAGTACTTC
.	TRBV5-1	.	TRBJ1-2	CASSPRGTPIDYGYTF	TGCGCCAGCAGCCCGCGGGGGACACCCATTGACTATGGCTACACCTTC
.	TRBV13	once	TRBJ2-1	CASSPGALDEQFF	TGTGCCAGCAGCCCAGGGGCGTTGGATGAGCAGTTCTTC
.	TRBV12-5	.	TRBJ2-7	CASGPWGTGAYEQYF	TGTGCTAGTGGACCTTGGGGAACAGGCGCCTACGAGCAGTACTTC
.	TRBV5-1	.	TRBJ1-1	CASSSTGQSNTEAFF	TGCGCCAGCAGCTCTACCGGACAGTCGAACACTGAAGCTTTCTTT
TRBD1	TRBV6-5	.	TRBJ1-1	CASSPQGGWTEAFF	TGTGCCAGCAGTCCCCAGGGGGGATGGACTGAAGCTTTCTTT